Below are 14 T cell receptor beta chains sequenced from a single sample in a study of T cells in Graves' hyperthyroidism and ophthalmopathy. The CDR3 regions of TCR beta were amplified from RNA transcripts. HTBI primers were employed in a first-round RT-PCR of the TCR CDR3. Via MiXCR, TCRdb re-called the multiplex PCR reads, giving one row per CDR3 protein. Of 660,000 or so distinct CDR3 sequences in the sample, roughly 20% were seen once. Sequencing input: blood. These receptors were collected from a man aged 30 to 39 with Graves' ophthalmopathy.

This clonotype was recorded many times. The chain employs TRBV30 and TRBJ1-5; D not certain. Germline values: CDR1 GTSNPN, CDR2 SVGIG (reference sequence). The CDR3 covers 12 residues. DNA for the CDR3: TGTGCTGGCGGGTGGGGCAATCAGCCCCAGCATTTT. Protein: CAGGWGNQPQHF.

Remarks on this clonotype: A read error may produce the germline difference seen at one junction end. The genes are TRBV28 and TRBJ2-1; D gene uncertain. CDR1 is MDHEN and CDR2 is SYDVKM in the germline V gene. This CDR3 spans 16 amino acids. The CDR3 sequence is CDSSLNEGAFNHEQFF. CDR3 nucleotide sequence: TGTGACAGCAGTTTAAATGAAGGAGCCTTCAACCATGAGCAGTTCTTC.

This clonotype was seen many times. The chain links TRBV5-1 to TRBJ2-1; TRBD2 agrees at 7 bases. V trimming: 0 bases; J trimming: 8 bases; junction bases outside the gene matches: 5. CDR1 is SGHRS and CDR2 is YFSETQ in the germline V gene. CDR3 length equals 14 residues. The CDR3 reads CASSLGGGSDEQFF. The CDR3 nucleotides read TGCGCCAGCAGCTTGGGGGGGGGGTCAGATGAGCAGTTCTTC.

The chain joins TRBV20-1 to TRBJ2-7; D possibly corresponds to TRBD2 (6 bases). There are 14 residues in the CDR3. The V gene's germline CDR1 is DFQATT and CDR2 SNEGSKA (reference sequence). Trimming pared 6 bases from V and 3 bases from J, leaving 18 bases between. The chain's CDR3 is CSARGGGANYEQYF. In DNA form, the CDR3 reads TGCAGTGCCCGGGGAGGAGGGGCGAACTACGAGCAGTACTTC.

This clonotype occurred a few times. The chain links TRBV30 to TRBJ1-3; 8 positions agree with TRBD1. CDR1 is GTSNPN and CDR2 is SVGIG in the germline V gene (reference sequence). The V gene end was trimmed by 5 bases and the J gene end by 1 base; junction bases not matched to a gene: 7. The CDR3 length is 15 residues. The CDR3 DNA reads TGTGCCTGGGTGGCCAGGGGGCGATCTGGAAACACCATATATTTT. Translating it yields CAWVARGRSGNTIYF.

This clonotype was seen only a few times. The chain links TRBV18 to TRBJ2-7, with 7 bases that match TRBD1. With V trimmed by 3 bases and J by 4 bases, 6 bases remained unmatched. The CDR3 consists of 14 residues. Germline lookup yields CDR1 KGHSH and CDR2 LQKENI. The CDR3 coding sequence is TGTGCCAGCTCACCGGCAGGGGGTACGTACGAGCAGTACTTC. Amino acids: CASSPAGGTYEQYF.

This clonotype was seen many times. This chain connects TRBV6-1 to TRBJ1-1; D is unresolved. Germline V gives CDR1 MNHNS, CDR2 SASEGT. V lost 7 bases and J lost 6, with 15 bases in between. The CDR3 runs to 13 residues. As DNA, the CDR3 is TGTGCCAGCACAGGAGTAAGGAGTGCTGAAGCTTTCTTT. Translation: CASTGVRSAEAFF.

This chain joins TRBV20-1 and TRBJ2-5; 8 bases agree with TRBD1. With 1 base clipped from V and 5 bases from J, the junction kept 15 bases outside the gene matches. From germline, CDR1 is DFQATT and CDR2 SNEGSKA (reference sequence). This CDR3 contains 17 residues. The CDR3 DNA reads TGCAGTGCTAGAGGATCCCTAGGGACAGGTGGGGGGGAGACCCAGTACTTC. Its protein product is CSARGSLGTGGGETQYF.

This chain connects TRBV3-1 to TRBJ2-7, with D hard to call. V was trimmed by 1 base and J by 6 bases, leaving 7 bases between them. The length of the CDR3 is 12 residues. Germline-derived CDR1 and CDR2 are LGHDT and YNNKEL (reference sequence). The CDR3 DNA follows: TGTGCCAGCAGCCAAGTAGGAGCCGAGCAGTACTTC. This translates into CASSQVGAEQYF.

Only a few counts were recorded for this clonotype. The chain couples TRBV9 to TRBJ2-3, with 7 bases matching TRBD2. Germline CDR1 SGDLS, CDR2 YYNGEE. The CDR3 extends over 15 amino acids. V lost 0 bases and J lost 5; bases outside the gene matches: 6. Here the CDR3 reads CASSVGTASGDTQYF. For the CDR3, the DNA is TGTGCCAGCAGCGTAGGAACGGCTAGCGGAGATACGCAGTATTTT. Drawing the rest from reference TRBV9 and TRBJ2-3, the complete variable domain is DSGVTQTPKHLITATGQRVTLRCSPRSGDLSVYWYQQSLDQGLQFLIQYYNGEERAKGNILERFSAQQFPDLHSELNLSSLELGDSALYFCASSVGTASGDTQYFGPGTRLTVL.

There are many counts of this clonotype. The chain employs TRBV20-1 and TRBJ2-7; 8 nucleotides align to TRBD2. The germline V gene encodes CDR1 DFQATT and CDR2 SNEGSKA (reference sequence). V lost 3 bases, J lost 4 bases, and 14 bases stayed unmatched. The CDR3 extends over 16 amino acids. The CDR3 region is CSARGLGRLAGYEQYF. The CDR3 coding sequence is TGCAGTGCTAGGGGGTTGGGTAGGTTAGCGGGATACGAGCAGTACTTC.

This clonotype showed up just a few times. This chain joins TRBV11-2 and TRBJ2-7; a weak D match, TRBD1 (5 bases). With 2 bases removed from V and 4 bases from J, the gap between germline ends came to 18 bases. CDR3 length: 16 amino acids. Germline V gene lookup returns CDR1 SGHAT and CDR2 FQNNGV. The CDR3 sequence is CASSLNSGHLEYEQYF. The CDR3 region has the DNA TGTGCCAGCAGCTTAAATTCAGGACACTTAGAATACGAGCAGTACTTC. The complete variable domain, with remaining parts taken from reference TRBV11-2 and TRBJ2-7, reads EAGVAQSPRYKIIEKRQSVAFWCNPISGHATLYWYQQILGQGPKLLIQFQNNGVVDDSQLPKDRFSAERLKGVDSTLKIQPAKLEDSAVYLCASSLNSGHLEYEQYFGPGTRLTVT.

The gene calls are TRBV6-2 or TRBV6-3 and TRBJ1-3; possibly TRBD1 for D (6 bases). The CDR3 has 15 amino acids. V was pared by 6 bases and J by 2 bases, with 14 bases between. Looked up from germline, CDR1 is MNHEY and CDR2 is SVGEGT. CDR3 sequence reads: CASRTIQGPGNTIYF. CDR3 sequence (DNA): TGTGCCAGCAGGACGATACAGGGACCTGGAAACACCATATATTTT.

The chain links TRBV12-3 or TRBV12-4 to TRBJ2-3; 7 nucleotides agree with TRBD2. The V gene end was trimmed by 6 bases and the J gene end by 6 bases; junction bases not matched to a gene: 9. The CDR3 is 14 amino acids. The CDR3 coding sequence is TGTGCCAGCAGCCGGGAGGAAGGAGGGGATACGCAGTATTTT. It is translated as CASSREEGGDTQYF.